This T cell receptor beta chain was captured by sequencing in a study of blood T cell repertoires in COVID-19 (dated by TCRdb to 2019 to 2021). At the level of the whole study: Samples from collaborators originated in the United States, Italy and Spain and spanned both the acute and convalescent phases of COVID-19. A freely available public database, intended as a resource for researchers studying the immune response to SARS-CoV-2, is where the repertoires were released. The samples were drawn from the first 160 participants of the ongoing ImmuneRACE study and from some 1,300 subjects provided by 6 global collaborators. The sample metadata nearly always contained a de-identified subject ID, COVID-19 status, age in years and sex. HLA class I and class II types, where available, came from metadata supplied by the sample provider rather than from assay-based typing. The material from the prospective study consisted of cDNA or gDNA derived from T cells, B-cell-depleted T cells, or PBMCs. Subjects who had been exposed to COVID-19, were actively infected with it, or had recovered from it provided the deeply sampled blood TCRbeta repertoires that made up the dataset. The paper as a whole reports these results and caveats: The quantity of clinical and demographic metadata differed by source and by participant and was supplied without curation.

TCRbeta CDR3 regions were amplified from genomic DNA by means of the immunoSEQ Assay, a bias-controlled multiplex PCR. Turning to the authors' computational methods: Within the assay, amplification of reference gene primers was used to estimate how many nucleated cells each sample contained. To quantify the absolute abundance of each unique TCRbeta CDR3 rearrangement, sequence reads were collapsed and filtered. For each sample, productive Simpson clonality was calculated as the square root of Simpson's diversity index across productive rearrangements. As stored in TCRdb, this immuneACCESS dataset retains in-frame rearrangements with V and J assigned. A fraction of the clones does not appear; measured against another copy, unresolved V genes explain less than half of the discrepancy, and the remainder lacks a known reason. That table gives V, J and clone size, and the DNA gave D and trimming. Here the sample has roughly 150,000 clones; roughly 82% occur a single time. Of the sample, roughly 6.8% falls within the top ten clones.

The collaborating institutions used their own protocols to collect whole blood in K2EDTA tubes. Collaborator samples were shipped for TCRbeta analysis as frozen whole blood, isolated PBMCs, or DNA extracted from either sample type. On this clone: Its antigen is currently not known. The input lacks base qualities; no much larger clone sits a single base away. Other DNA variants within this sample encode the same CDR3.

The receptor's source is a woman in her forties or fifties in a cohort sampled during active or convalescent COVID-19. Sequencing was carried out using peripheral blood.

The nucleotides are TGTGCCAGCAGTTCAACAGGCTTCTATGGCTACACCTTC. It translates to CASSSTGFYGYTF. This sequence uses TRBV12-3 or TRBV12-4 and TRBJ1-2; the D gene is perhaps TRBD1, on 5 matching bases. Trimming costs V 4 bases and J 4 bases, and their ends lie 10 bases apart. The CDR3 sequence holds 13 residues, the cysteine and phenylalanine included. Of all the DNA, just the CDR3 is kept, 39 bases in frame from base 1.